Below, one T cell receptor (beta chain) is given with its context. Its antigen is unidentified. Profiling relied on immunoSEQ multiplex PCR, and the TCRdb table lists in-frame clones only, not all of them. The sample yields 23,000 or so clones, about 80% seen once. The record originates from a study of immune evolution from preneoplasia to lung adenocarcinoma. Notes on the study in general: From normal lung to invasive adenocarcinoma, top clone frequencies appeared to decrease. Clonality was highest in normal lung, lower in later-stage lesions apparently.

Two lung cancer pathologists independently confirmed each histologic diagnosis. Trimming removed 6 bases at V and 3 bases at J, with 17 bases between. CDR1 SNHLY and CDR2 FYNNEI come from the germline V gene. This CDR3 spans 15 amino acids. This TCR was sampled from a person between 55 and 70 years old with lung adenocarcinoma. Sequencing used FFPE invasive lung adenocarcinoma tissue. V usage is TRBV2 and J usage is TRBJ1-2, with D uncertain. The CDR3 DNA reads as TGTGCCAGCAGCAGGTCCTCGAGGTCCGACTATGGCTACACCTTC. Its translation: CASSRSSRSDYGYTF.